This passage covers 3 T cell receptor beta chains from one sample sequenced in a study of cytomegalovirus exposure and HLA in healthy donors (TCRdb year 2017). The library was produced with the immunoSEQ multiplex PCR assay. For the multiplex PCR, a mixture combining 60 forward primers for TCR Vbeta segments and 13 reverse primers for TCR Jbeta segments was used. TCRdb mirrors the immuneACCESS table, restricted to in-frame sequences. Some clones are absent from its copies; in checked studies, under half trace to an unresolved V gene, and the reason for the others is unknown. Recorded for this sample are 35,000 to 45,000 clones; 53% of them occurred a single time. The ten largest make up around 6.2% of the sample. Sequenced sample: PBMCs. These receptors were collected from a woman between 35 and 50 years old in good health and CMV-seropositive.

This clone has just one count. In DNA, the CDR3 is TGTGCCAGCAGCGTAGTGGAGATTGGTGGGGATACGCAGTATTTT. Encoded protein: CASSVVEIGGDTQYF. The chain recombines TRBV9 with TRBJ2-3; no definite D call. Deletions cut 0 bases from V and 6 bases from J, with 14 bases between. The CDR3 runs 15 residues. CDR1 is SGDLS and CDR2 is YYNGEE in the germline V gene.

In its sample, this clone was seen a few times. The chain recombines TRBV4-3 with TRBJ1-2, with D possibly matching TRBD1 (6 bases). This CDR3 contains 15 residues. Germline V gene lookup returns CDR1 LGHNA and CDR2 YSLEER. Trimming removed 0 bases from V and 7 bases from J, with 15 bases in between. The CDR3 DNA follows: TGCGCCAGCAGCCAAGATCAGGGGTCAGCGCTTGGCTACACCTTC. Its translation: CASSQDQGSALGYTF.

The rearrangement links TRBV4-2 to TRBJ2-3; 8 bases are shared with TRBD2. Germline V gene lookup returns CDR1 LGHNA and CDR2 YNFKEQ. The J segment lost 5 bases and the V segment lost 3 bases, leaving 7 bases of the junction unmatched. CDR3 size: 15 residues. The CDR3 sequence is CASSQARGVVDTQYF. The CDR3 DNA sequence: TGTGCCAGCAGCCAGGCGCGGGGGGTGGTAGATACGCAGTATTTT.